This entry lists 3 T cell receptor beta chains sequenced from one sample in a study of identical twins. TCRdb passed the 5' RACE reads through MiXCR, listing each CDR3 protein once. There are about 660,000 distinct CDR3 sequences in the sample; roughly 8% occur only once, and more than 0.75% lies in the top ten. This sample also appeared in a second study, on yellow fever vaccine responses in identical twins.

The source material was PBMCs. The source of these receptors is a woman aged 18-30 years in good health.

The chain has TRBV11-3 and TRBJ2-7, with TRBD2 as a possible D gene (6 bases). Germline V CDR1 and CDR2: SGHNT, YENEEA. CDR3 length equals 12 residues. V was clipped by 4 bases and J by 8 bases, with 12 bases between them. CDR3 DNA sequence: TGTGCCAGCAGCTGGGGGGAATCCCAGCAGTACTTC. Residues: CASSWGESQQYF.

At least ten counts were recorded for this clonotype. The chain uses TRBV6-1 and TRBJ1-2; D is possibly TRBD1 (5 bases). The CDR3 extends over 13 amino acids. Germline CDR1 is MNHNS and CDR2 is SASEGT. Deletions cut 7 bases from V and 7 bases from J, with 16 bases between. CDR3 amino acids: CASTMGPVGGYTF. CDR3 coding DNA: TGTGCCAGCACGATGGGACCGGTCGGTGGCTACACCTTC.

The V and J genes are TRBV24-1 and TRBJ2-1; 9 nucleotides align to TRBD1. CDR3 length equals 17 residues. CDR1 is KGHDR, CDR2 SFDVKD, per germline. V shed 1 base, J shed 9 bases, and the junction held 12 bases outside the gene matches. CDR3 in amino acids: CATSDLWGTGNKGEQFF. The CDR3 coding sequence is TGTGCCACCAGTGATTTATGGGGGACAGGGAATAAGGGTGAGCAGTTCTTC.